This T cell receptor beta chain was recovered during a study of blood T cell repertoires in COVID-19. The ends lost 5 bases at V and 6 bases at J; junction bases unmatched: 4. The CDR3 covers 13 residues. Looked up from germline, CDR1 is SEHNR and CDR2 is FQNEAQ (reference sequence). Authors' methods: Scientists estimated how many nucleated cells there were by amplifying reference gene primers. Profiled with immunoSEQ multiplex PCR; TCRdb holds only in-frame clones, not every one. V, J and clone size are those of that table, while D and trimming were read from the DNA. The repertoire holds about 200,000 clones, with over 75% as singletons.

The source of this sequence is a woman in her 40s who had recovered from COVID-19. The chain couples TRBV7-9 to TRBJ1-2; 9 nucleotides agree with TRBD1. Source material: peripheral blood. This CDR3 reads CASSVQGAHGYTF. The CDR3 DNA reads as TGTGCCAGCAGCGTACAGGGGGCCCATGGCTACACCTTC. Full variable domain (remainder filled in from reference TRBV7-9 and TRBJ1-2): DTGVSQNPRHKITKRGQNVTFRCDPISEHNRLYWYRQTLGQGPEFLTYFQNEAQLEKSRLLSDRFSAERPKGSFSTLEIQRTEQGDSAMYLCASSVQGAHGYTFGSGTRLTVV.